This T cell receptor (beta chain) comes out of a study of vaccination effects on CD4 cells after COVID-19. Study summary: Two convalescent donors provided samples 16 days and one week before vaccination.

The J segment lost 7 bases and the V segment lost 2 bases, leaving 7 bases of the junction unmatched. The V gene's germline CDR1 is SGDLS and CDR2 YYNGEE. This CDR3 has 17 residues. After less than 11 days in culture, the CD4+ T cells were isolated. Sequencing used immunoSEQ multiplex PCR; TCRdb keeps in-frame clones, though not all of them. The sample carries roughly 68,000 clones, 55% to 75% recorded once. As to this clone: The antigen remains undetermined.

The receptor comes from a human donor who had a prior SARS-CoV-2 infection. This chain links TRBV9 with TRBJ2-1; 15 nucleotides line up with TRBD2. Material: CD4+ T cells from PBMCs cultured without peptide, obtained before COVID-19 vaccination. The CDR3 sequence is CASSVVGLAGGRNEQFF. For the CDR3, the DNA is TGTGCCAGCAGCGTCGTTGGACTAGCGGGGGGGAGGAATGAGCAGTTCTTC.